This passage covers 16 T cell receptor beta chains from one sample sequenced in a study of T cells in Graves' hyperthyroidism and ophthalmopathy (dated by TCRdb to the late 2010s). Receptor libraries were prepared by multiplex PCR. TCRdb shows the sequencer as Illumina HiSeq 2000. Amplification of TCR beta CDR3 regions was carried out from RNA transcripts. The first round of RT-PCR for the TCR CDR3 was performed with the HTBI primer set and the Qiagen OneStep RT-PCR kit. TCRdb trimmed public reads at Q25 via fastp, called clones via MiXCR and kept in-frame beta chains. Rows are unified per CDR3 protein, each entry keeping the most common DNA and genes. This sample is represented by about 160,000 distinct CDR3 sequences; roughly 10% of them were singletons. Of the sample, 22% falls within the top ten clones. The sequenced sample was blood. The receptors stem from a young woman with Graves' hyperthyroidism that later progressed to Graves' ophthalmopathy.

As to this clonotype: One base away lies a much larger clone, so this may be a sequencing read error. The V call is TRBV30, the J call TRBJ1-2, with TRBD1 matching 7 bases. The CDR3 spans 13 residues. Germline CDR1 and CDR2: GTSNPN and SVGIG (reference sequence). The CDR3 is CAWSVQGLDGCTF. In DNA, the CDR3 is TGTGCCTGGAGTGTACAGGGGCTGGATGGCTGCACCTTC. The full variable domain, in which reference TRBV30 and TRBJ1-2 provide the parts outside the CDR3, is SQTIHQWPATLVQPVGSPLSLECTVEGTSNPNLYWYRQAAGRGLQLLFYSVGIGQISSEVPQNLSASRPQDRQFILSSKKLLLSDSGFYLCAWSVQGLDGCTFGSGTRLTVV.

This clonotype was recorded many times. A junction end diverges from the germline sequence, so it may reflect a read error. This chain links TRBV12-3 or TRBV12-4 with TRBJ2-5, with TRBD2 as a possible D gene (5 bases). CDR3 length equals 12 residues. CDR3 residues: CASSIAWETQYF. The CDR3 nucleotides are TGTGCCAGCAGTATAGCGTGGGAGACCCAGTACTTC.

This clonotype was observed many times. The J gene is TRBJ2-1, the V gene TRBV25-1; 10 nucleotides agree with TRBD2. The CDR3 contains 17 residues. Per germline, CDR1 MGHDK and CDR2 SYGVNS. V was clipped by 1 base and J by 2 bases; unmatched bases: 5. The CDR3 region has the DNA TGTGCCAGCAGTGAATTCGGGACTAGCGAGCCCTACAATGAGCAGTTCTTC. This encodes CASSEFGTSEPYNEQFF.

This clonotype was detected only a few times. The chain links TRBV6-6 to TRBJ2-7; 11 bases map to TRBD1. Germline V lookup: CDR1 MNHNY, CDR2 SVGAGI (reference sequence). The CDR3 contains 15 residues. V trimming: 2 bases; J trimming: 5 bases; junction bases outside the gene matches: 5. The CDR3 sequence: CASSYEGQGVHEQYF. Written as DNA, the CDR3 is TGTGCCAGCAGTTACGAGGGACAGGGGGTCCACGAGCAGTACTTC.

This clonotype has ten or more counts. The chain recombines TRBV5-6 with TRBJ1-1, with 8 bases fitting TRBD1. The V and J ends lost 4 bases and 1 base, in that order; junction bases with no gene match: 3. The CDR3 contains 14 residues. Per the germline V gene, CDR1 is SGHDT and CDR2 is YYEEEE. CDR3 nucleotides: TGTGCCAGCAGCCCAGGGGGCCAGAACACTGAAGCTTTCTTT. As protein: CASSPGGQNTEAFF.

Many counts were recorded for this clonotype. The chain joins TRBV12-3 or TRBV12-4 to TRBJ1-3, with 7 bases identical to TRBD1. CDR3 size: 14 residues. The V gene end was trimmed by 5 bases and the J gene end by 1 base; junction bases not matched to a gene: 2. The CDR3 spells CASSPQGSGNTIYF. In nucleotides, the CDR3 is TGTGCCAGCAGTCCACAGGGGTCTGGAAACACCATATATTTT.

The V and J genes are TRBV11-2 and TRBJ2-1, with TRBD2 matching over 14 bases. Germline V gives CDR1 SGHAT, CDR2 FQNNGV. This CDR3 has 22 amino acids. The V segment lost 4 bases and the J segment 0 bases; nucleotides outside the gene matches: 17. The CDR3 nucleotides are TGTGCCAGCAGCTATGGGGGCGGTACGTGGACTAGCGGGGGGTCCTCCTACAATGAGCAGTTCTTC. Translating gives CASSYGGGTWTSGGSSYNEQFF.

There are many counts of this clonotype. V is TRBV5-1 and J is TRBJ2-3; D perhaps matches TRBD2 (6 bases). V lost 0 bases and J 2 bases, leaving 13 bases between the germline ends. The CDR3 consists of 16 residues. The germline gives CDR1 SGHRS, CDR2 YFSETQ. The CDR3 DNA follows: TGCGCCAGCAGCTTGGTGGCAGGGAGGCTCACAGATACGCAGTATTTT. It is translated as CASSLVAGRLTDTQYF. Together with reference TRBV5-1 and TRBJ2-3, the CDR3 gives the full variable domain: KAGVTQTPRYLIKTRGQQVTLSCSPISGHRSVSWYQQTPGQGLQFLFEYFSETQRNKGNFPGRFSGRQFSNSRSEMNVSTLELGDSALYLCASSLVAGRLTDTQYFGPGTRLTVL.

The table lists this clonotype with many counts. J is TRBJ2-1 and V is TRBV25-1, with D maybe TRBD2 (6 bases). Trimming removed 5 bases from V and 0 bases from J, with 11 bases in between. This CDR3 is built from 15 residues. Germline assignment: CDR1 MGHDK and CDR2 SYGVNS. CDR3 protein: CASSSRGSSYNEQFF. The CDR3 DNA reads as TGTGCCAGCAGTTCCCGGGGGAGCTCCTACAATGAGCAGTTCTTC.

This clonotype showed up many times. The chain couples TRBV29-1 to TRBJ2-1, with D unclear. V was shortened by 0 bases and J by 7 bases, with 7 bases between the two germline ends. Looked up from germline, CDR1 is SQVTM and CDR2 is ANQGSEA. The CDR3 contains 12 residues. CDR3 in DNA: TGCAGCGTTGAAGATTTTGGGAATGAGCAGTTCTTC. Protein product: CSVEDFGNEQFF.

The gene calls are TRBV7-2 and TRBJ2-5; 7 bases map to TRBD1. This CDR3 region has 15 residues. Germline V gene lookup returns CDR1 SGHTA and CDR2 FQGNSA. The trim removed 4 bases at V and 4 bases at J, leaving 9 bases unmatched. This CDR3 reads CASSSLTGDAETQYF. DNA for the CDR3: TGTGCCAGCAGCTCCCTTACAGGGGATGCAGAGACCCAGTACTTC.

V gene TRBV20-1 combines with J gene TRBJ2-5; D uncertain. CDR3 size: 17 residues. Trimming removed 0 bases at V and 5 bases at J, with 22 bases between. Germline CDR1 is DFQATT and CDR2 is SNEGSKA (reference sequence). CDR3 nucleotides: TGCAGTGCTAGAGATCGAATAGAACCTTACCGGTACGAGACCCAGTACTTC. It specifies CSARDRIEPYRYETQYF.

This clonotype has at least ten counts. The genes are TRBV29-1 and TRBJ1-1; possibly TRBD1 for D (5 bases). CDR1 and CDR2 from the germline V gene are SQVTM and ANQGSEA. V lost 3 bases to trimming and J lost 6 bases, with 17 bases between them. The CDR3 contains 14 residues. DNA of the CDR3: TGCAGCGTTGAGGTGGGGACGCAGACCTCTGAAGCTTTCTTT. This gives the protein CSVEVGTQTSEAFF.

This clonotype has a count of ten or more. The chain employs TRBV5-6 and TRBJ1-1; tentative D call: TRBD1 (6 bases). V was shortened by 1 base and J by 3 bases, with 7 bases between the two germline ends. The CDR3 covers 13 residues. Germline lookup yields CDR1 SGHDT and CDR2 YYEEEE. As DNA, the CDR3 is TGTGCCAGCAGCTTGACAGGGCACACTGAAGCTTTCTTT. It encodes CASSLTGHTEAFF.

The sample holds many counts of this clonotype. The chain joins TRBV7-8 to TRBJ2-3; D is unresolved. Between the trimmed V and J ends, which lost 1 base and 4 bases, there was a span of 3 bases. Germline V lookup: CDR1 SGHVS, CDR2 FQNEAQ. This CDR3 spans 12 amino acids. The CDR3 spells CASSLVPDTQYF. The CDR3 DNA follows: TGTGCCAGCAGCTTAGTCCCAGATACGCAGTATTTT. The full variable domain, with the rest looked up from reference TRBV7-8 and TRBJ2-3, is GAGVSQSPRYKVAKRGQDVALRCDPISGHVSLFWYQQALGQGPEFLTYFQNEAQLDKSGLPSDRFFAERPEGSVSTLKIQRTQQEDSAVYLCASSLVPDTQYFGPGTRLTVL.

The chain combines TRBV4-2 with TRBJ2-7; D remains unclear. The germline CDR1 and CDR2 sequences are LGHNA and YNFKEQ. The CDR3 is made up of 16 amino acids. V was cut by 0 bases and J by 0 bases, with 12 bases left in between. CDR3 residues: CASSQDVADGSYEQYF. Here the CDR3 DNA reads TGTGCCAGCAGCCAAGATGTCGCGGATGGCTCCTACGAGCAGTACTTC.